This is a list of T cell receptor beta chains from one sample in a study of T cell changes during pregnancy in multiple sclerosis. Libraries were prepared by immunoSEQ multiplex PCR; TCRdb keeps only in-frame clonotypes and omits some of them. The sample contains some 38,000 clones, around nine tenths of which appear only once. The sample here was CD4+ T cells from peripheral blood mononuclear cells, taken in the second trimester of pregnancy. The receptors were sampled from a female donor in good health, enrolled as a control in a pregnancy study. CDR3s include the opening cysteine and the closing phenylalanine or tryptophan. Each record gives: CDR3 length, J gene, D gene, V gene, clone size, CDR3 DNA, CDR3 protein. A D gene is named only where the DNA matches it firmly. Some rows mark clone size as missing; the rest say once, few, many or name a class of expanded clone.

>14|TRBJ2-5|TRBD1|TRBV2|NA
TGTGCCAGCAGGACCGGACAGGGGGGAGAGACCCAGTACTTC
CASRTGQGGETQYF
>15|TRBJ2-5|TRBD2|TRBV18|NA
TGTGCCAGCTCACGCCTATGGGGGGGCCAAGAGACCCAGTACTTC
CASSRLWGGQETQYF
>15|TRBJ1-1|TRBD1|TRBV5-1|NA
TGCGCCAGCAGACAGACAGGGGGGACGAACACTGAAGCTTTCTTT
CASRQTGGTNTEAFF
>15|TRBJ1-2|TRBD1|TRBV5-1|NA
TGCGCCAGCAGCTTGCGGCAGGGGGTGAACTATGGCTACACCTTC
CASSLRQGVNYGYTF
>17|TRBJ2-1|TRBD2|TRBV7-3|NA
TGTGCCAGCAGCTTAGGATCGGGACTAGGGTTCGCCAATGAGCAGTTCTTC
CASSLGSGLGFANEQFF
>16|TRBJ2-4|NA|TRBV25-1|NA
TGTGCCAGCAGTGAATCTGGTAGTGCGGCCAAAAACATTCAGTACTTC
CASSESGSAAKNIQYF
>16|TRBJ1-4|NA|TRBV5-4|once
TGTGCCAGCAGCACTACAGGTAGTCGCACTAATGAAAAACTGTTTTTT
CASSTTGSRTNEKLFF
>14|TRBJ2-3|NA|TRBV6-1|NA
TGTGCCAGCAGTCCAGGTGGGGCGGGGGCTACGCAGTATTTT
CASSPGGAGATQYF
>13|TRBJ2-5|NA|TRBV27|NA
TGTGCCAGCAGCCGGACAGTCCAAGAGACCCAGTACTTC
CASSRTVQETQYF
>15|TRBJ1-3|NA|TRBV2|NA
TGTGCCAGCAGTGAAAGGGGCATCTCTGGAAACACCATATATTTT
CASSERGISGNTIYF
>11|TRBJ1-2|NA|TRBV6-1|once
TGTGCCAGCAGTGACGAGGGAGTTCTAGCCTTC
CASSDEGVLAF
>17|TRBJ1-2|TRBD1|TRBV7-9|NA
TGTGCCAGCAGCTTAGGATGGGACCCCGGGACAGGAGATGGCTACACCTTC
CASSLGWDPGTGDGYTF
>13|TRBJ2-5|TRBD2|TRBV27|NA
TGTGCCAGCGGGGGGGGAGGGATGGAGACCCAGTACTTC
CASGGGGMETQYF
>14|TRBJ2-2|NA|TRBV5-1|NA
TGCGCCAGCAGCTTGGTCCCGAACACCGGGGAGCTGTTCTTT
CASSLVPNTGELFF
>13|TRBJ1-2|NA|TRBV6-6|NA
TGTGCCAGCAGGATCGGACAGTCCTATGGCTACACCTTC
CASRIGQSYGYTF
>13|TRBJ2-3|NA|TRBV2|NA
TGTGCCAGCTCGGTTAGTTTCACAGATACGCAGTATTTT
CASSVSFTDTQYF
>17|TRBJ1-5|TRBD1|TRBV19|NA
TGTGCCAGTAGTACCCGGGACAGGGATTATGCAGATCAGCCCCAGCATTTT
CASSTRDRDYADQPQHF
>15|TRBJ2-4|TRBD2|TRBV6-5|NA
TGTGCCAGCAGTTCTCTAGCGGGGGGAAAAAACATTCAGTACTTC
CASSSLAGGKNIQYF
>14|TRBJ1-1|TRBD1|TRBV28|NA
TGTGCCAGCAGTTTAACAGGGGTTAGGACTGAAGCTTTCTTT
CASSLTGVRTEAFF
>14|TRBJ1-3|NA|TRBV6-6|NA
TGTGCCAGCAGAGTCGGGGAAGTTGGAAACACCATATATTTT
CASRVGEVGNTIYF
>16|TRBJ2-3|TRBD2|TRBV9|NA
TGTGCCAGCAGCCCGCGGGGGGTCGGTAGCACAGATACGCAGTATTTT
CASSPRGVGSTDTQYF
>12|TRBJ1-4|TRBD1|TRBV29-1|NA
TGCAGCGGGGGACAGCTTAATGAAAAACTGTTTTTT
CSGGQLNEKLFF
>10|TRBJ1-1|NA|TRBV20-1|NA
TGCAGTGCTTTGAGGAACGAAGCTTTCTTT
CSALRNEAFF
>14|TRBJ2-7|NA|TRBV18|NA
TGTGCCAGCTCCGCTGGGAGAGCTGGGTACGAGCAGTACTTC
CASSAGRAGYEQYF
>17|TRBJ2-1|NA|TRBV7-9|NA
TGTGCCAGCAGCCCCCTTACCCCTAAGCTTACCTACAATGAGCAGTTCTTC
CASSPLTPKLTYNEQFF
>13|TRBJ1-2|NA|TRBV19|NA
TGTGCCAGTAGTATAGATCTAAGAGGCGGCTACACCTTC
CASSIDLRGGYTF
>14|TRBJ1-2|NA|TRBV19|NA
TGTGCCAGTAGGGCCCGGGGAGGTAACTATGGCTACACCTTC
CASRARGGNYGYTF
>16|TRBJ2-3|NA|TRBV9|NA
TGTGCCAGCAGCCCCGCGGGAAGGGGCGGCCCAGATACGCAGTATTTT
CASSPAGRGGPDTQYF
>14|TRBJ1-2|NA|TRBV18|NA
TGTGCCAGCTCACGAGCGAACGCTAACTATGGCTACACCTTC
CASSRANANYGYTF
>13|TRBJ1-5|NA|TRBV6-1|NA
TGTGCCAGCAGGGAGTATAGCAATCAGCCCCAGCATTTT
CASREYSNQPQHF
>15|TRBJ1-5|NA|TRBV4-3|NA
TGCGCCAGCAGCCAAGGGGGCCTTAGCAATCAGCCCCAGCATTTT
CASSQGGLSNQPQHF
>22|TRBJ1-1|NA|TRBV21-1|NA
TGTGCCAGCAGCAAAGCCCCCTGGGTCTCCTCTTTGGACGAGGGAGCGAACACTGAAGCTTTCTTT
CASSKAPWVSSLDEGANTEAFF
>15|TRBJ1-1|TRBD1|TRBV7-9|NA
TGTGCCAGCAGCTTAGAAGGACAGGGGTCCACTGAAGCTTTCTTT
CASSLEGQGSTEAFF
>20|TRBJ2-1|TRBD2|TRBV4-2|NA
TGTGCCAGCAGCCTCCGACTGATGACTAGCGGGGTTAGCTCCTACAATGAGCAGTTCTTC
CASSLRLMTSGVSSYNEQFF
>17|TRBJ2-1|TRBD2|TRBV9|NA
TGTGCCAGCAGCGTGGAACCTAGCGGGGGGCCGGGGGATGAGCAGTTCTTC
CASSVEPSGGPGDEQFF
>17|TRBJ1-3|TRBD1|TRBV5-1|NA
TGCGCCAGCAGCAGCGCCCGGTGGACAGGGGACGGAAACACCATATATTTT
CASSSARWTGDGNTIYF
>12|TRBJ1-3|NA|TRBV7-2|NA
TGTGCCAGCAGCCAGGGGGGAAACACCATATATTTT
CASSQGGNTIYF
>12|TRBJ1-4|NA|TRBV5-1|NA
TGCGCCAGCAAGCGAGAGGGTGAAAAACTGTTTTTT
CASKREGEKLFF
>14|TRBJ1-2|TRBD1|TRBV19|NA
TGTGCCAGTAGCCGGACGACAGGGTCCTATGGCTACACCTTC
CASSRTTGSYGYTF
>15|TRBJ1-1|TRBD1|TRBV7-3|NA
TGTGCCAGCAGCTCACAGGGGGGAATGAACACTGAAGCTTTCTTT
CASSSQGGMNTEAFF
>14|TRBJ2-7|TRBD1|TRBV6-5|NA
TGTGCCAGCAGACCCGGGACAGGCATCATGGGGCAGTACTTC
CASRPGTGIMGQYF
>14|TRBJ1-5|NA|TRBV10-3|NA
TGTGCCATCAGTGACAGGGAGGGCAATCAGCCCCAGCATTTT
CAISDREGNQPQHF
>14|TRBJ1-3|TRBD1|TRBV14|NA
TGTGCCAGCAGACAAGGGACAGCTGGAAACACCATATATTTT
CASRQGTAGNTIYF
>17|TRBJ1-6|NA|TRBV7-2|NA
TGTGCCAGCAGCTTAGTCCCACGGGGGGGACCGACTTCACCCCTCCACTTT
CASSLVPRGGPTSPLHF
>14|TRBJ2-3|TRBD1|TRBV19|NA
TGTGCCAGTGGGACAGGCGGTTTCACAGATACGCAGTATTTT
CASGTGGFTDTQYF
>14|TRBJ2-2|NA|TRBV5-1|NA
TGCGCCGGCAAGAAGGGGACTGGGGCCGGGGAGCTGTTTTTT
CAGKKGTGAGELFF
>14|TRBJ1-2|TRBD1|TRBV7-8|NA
TGTGCCAGCAGCGTAACAGGGGGCGCGGGTGGCTACACCTTC
CASSVTGGAGGYTF
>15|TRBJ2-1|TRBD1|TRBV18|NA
TGTGCCAGCTCACTGACAGGGGGAAAGTACAATGAGCAGTTCTTC
CASSLTGGKYNEQFF
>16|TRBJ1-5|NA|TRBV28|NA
TGTGCCAGCAGTTTCCTGGACAAGGGTGGAAATCAGCCCCAGCATTTT
CASSFLDKGGNQPQHF
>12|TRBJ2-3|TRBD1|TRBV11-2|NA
TGTGCCAGCAGCTCGGACAGGCGGACGCAGTATTTT
CASSSDRRTQYF
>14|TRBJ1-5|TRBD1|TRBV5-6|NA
TGTGCCAGCAGCTGGTGGGACAGAGATCAGCCCCAGCATTTT
CASSWWDRDQPQHF
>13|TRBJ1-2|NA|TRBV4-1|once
TGCGCCAGCAGCTCGCGAGGGGGCTATGGCTACACCTTC
CASSSRGGYGYTF
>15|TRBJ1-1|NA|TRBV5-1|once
TGCGCCAGCAGCTTGGAACTCACGGGGAGGACTGAAGCTTTCTTT
CASSLELTGRTEAFF
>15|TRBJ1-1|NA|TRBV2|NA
TGTGCCAGCAGGCCTACCGACAGGCCGAACACTGAAGCTTTCTTT
CASRPTDRPNTEAFF
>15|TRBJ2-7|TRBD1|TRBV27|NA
TGTGCCAGCAGTCAGGGGACAGGGATCTACTACGAGCAGTACTTC
CASSQGTGIYYEQYF
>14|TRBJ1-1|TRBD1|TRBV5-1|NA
TGCGCCAGCAGCCGGGACAGGATGAACACTGAAGCTTTCTTT
CASSRDRMNTEAFF